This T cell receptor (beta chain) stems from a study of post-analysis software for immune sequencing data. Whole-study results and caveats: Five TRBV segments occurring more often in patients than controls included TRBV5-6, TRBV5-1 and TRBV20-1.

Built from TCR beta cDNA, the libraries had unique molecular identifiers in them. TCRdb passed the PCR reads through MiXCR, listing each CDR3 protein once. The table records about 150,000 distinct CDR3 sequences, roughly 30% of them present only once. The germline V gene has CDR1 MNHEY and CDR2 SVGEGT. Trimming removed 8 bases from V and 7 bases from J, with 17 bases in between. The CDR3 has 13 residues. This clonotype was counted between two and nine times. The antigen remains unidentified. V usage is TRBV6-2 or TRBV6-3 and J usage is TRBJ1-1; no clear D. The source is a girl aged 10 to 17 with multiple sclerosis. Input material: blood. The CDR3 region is CASGRGKELEAFF. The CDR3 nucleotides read TGTGCCAGCGGGCGGGGTAAGGAGCTTGAAGCTTTCTTT.